A selection of T cell receptor beta chains follows, all from one sample in a study of human T cells and chemical hapten exposure. TCRdb processed the RACE reads anew with MiXCR; each CDR3 protein has one entry. Among about 340,000 distinct CDR3 sequences listed, 6% to 8.5% were seen once. The source material was whole blood, sampled in connection with sensitization to the hapten diphenylcyclopropenone (DPC). These TCRs come from a woman aged 18-35 years with alopecia areata. Some clones in this sample may be carry-over from other donors' samples. Each CDR3 is given with its conserved first and last residue. The D gene is left open where the match is weak. Expanded clones are given a class, and other clones once, few, many or no size at all.

cdr3_aa	cdr3_nt	v_call	j_call	d_call	clone_size
CSAEGGGRGGWKREQFF	TGCAGTGCCGAAGGTGGCGGACGGGGGGGCTGGAAGAGAGAGCAGTTCTTC	TRBV20-1	TRBJ2-1	TRBD2	many
CASRRMGQGLNEQFF	TGTGCCAGCCGACGGATGGGACAGGGGCTGAATGAGCAGTTCTTC	TRBV11-1	TRBJ2-1	TRBD1	many
CASSEGQPGSADTQYF	TGTGCCAGCAGTGAAGGGCAGCCCGGGTCCGCAGATACGCAGTATTTT	TRBV2	TRBJ2-3	NA	many
CASSQDAGLKQFF	TGTGCCAGCAGCCAAGATGCAGGTCTGAAGCAGTTCTTC	TRBV3-1	TRBJ2-1	NA	few
CSVVVPEGRNTEAFF	TGCAGCGTTGTGGTCCCTGAGGGGCGGAACACTGAAGCTTTCTTT	TRBV29-1	TRBJ1-1	NA	NA
CASTLRTGTGGREQYF	TGTGCCAGCACCCTGCGGACCGGGACAGGGGGGCGGGAGCAGTACTTC	TRBV7-9	TRBJ2-7	TRBD1	few
CASLPGRAGELFF	TGTGCCAGTTTGCCGGGACGGGCCGGGGAGCTGTTTTTT	TRBV19	TRBJ2-2	NA	NA
CASQLENTGELFF	TGTGCCAGCCAACTAGAGAACACCGGGGAGCTGTTTTTT	TRBV2	TRBJ2-2	NA	NA
CASSHREGKGYQPQHF	TGTGCCAGCAGCCACCGGGAGGGGAAGGGGTATCAGCCCCAGCATTTT	TRBV21-1	TRBJ1-5	NA	many
CASTRTETNYGYTF	TGTGCCAGCACCCGGACAGAAACCAACTATGGCTACACCTTC	TRBV6-2/TRBV6-3	TRBJ1-2	NA	few
CASSLGVGNSPLHF	TGTGCCAGCAGCTTGGGGGTGGGAAATTCACCCCTCCACTTT	TRBV7-9	TRBJ1-6	NA	NA
CASSTSQARGNQPQHF	TGTGCCAGCAGCACCAGCCAGGCCAGGGGCAATCAGCCCCAGCATTTT	TRBV7-9	TRBJ1-5	NA	many
CASSLTGTASGANVLTF	TGTGCCAGCAGCCTCACCGGGACAGCCTCTGGGGCCAACGTCCTGACTTTC	TRBV7-3	TRBJ2-6	TRBD1	NA
CSARDVKAAQETQYF	TGCAGTGCTAGAGATGTTAAAGCAGCACAAGAGACCCAGTACTTC	TRBV20-1	TRBJ2-5	NA	NA
CASSTGRTGSDEKLFF	TGTGCCAGCAGCACCGGAAGGACAGGGAGTGATGAAAAACTGTTTTTT	TRBV5-4	TRBJ1-4	TRBD1	NA
CASSRPGARETQYF	TGTGCCAGCAGCCGCCCGGGGGCCCGGGAGACCCAGTACTTC	TRBV7-2	TRBJ2-5	NA	NA
CATSGPRRDGVRNEQFF	TGTGCCACCAGTGGCCCCCGCCGCGACGGCGTACGGAATGAGCAGTTCTTC	TRBV24-1	TRBJ2-1	NA	few
CASSLWGHQPQHF	TGTGCCAGCAGCTTATGGGGGCATCAGCCCCAGCATTTT	TRBV7-6	TRBJ1-5	NA	NA
CAISDPVTGRYF	TGTGCCATCAGTGACCCCGTGACGGGGAGGTACTTC	TRBV10-3	TRBJ2-7	NA	NA
CASSQTLADYEQYF	TGTGCCAGCAGCCAAACCCTGGCGGACTACGAGCAGTACTTC	TRBV3-1	TRBJ2-7	NA	many
CASSSSGGASDTQYF	TGTGCCAGCAGTTCTAGCGGGGGGGCCTCAGATACGCAGTATTTT	TRBV12-3/TRBV12-4	TRBJ2-3	TRBD2	few
CASGTLGGQNSPLHF	TGTGCCAGTGGAACTCTGGGGGGGCAGAATTCACCCCTCCACTTT	TRBV7-9	TRBJ1-6	NA	NA
CSVVEAGRAPYEQYF	TGCAGCGTTGTGGAGGCGGGCAGGGCGCCCTACGAGCAGTACTTC	TRBV29-1	TRBJ2-7	NA	NA
CASSSTGTQETQYF	TGTGCCAGCAGTTCTACGGGAACCCAAGAGACCCAGTACTTC	TRBV6-6	TRBJ2-5	NA	few
CASSYADGTVNTEAFF	TGTGCCAGCAGTTACGCTGATGGGACGGTGAACACTGAAGCTTTCTTT	TRBV6-2/TRBV6-3	TRBJ1-1	NA	few
CASSLGQEKKLFF	TGTGCCAGCAGTTTGGGACAGGAGAAAAAACTGTTTTTT	TRBV12-3/TRBV12-4	TRBJ1-4	TRBD1	few
CASSSREGGAYEQYF	TGTGCCAGCAGTTCCCGGGAAGGGGGTGCCTACGAGCAGTACTTC	TRBV6-2/TRBV6-3	TRBJ2-7	NA	few
CASSSSGGKNIQYF	TGTGCCAGCAGTTCATCAGGGGGGAAAAACATTCAGTACTTC	TRBV28	TRBJ2-4	NA	NA
CSARDRDPTLYNEQFF	TGCAGTGCTAGAGACAGGGATCCTACACTATACAATGAGCAGTTCTTC	TRBV20-1	TRBJ2-1	NA	few
CASSEGQGGFYEQFF	TGTGCCAGCTCAGAGGGACAGGGCGGATTTTATGAGCAGTTCTTC	TRBV18	TRBJ2-1	TRBD1	many
CATSRRVQETQYF	TGTGCCACCAGCAGACGAGTACAAGAGACCCAGTACTTC	TRBV15	TRBJ2-5	NA	NA
CASSFFGRDTEAFF	TGTGCCAGCAGCTTTTTTGGGAGGGACACTGAAGCTTTCTTT	TRBV7-9	TRBJ1-1	NA	few
CASSDEGNQPQHF	TGTGCCAGCAGTGACGAGGGCAATCAGCCCCAGCATTTT	TRBV6-1	TRBJ1-5	NA	many
CSVEDAPGLESANEQFF	TGCAGCGTTGAAGACGCCCCGGGACTAGAATCGGCCAATGAGCAGTTCTTC	TRBV29-1	TRBJ2-1	TRBD2	many
CASSPPTELYTF	TGTGCCAGCAGTCCTCCCACGGAACTGTACACCTTC	TRBV6-5	TRBJ1-2	NA	few
CASSLPHRTGWVYEQYF	TGTGCCAGCAGTTTACCACACCGGACAGGTTGGGTCTACGAGCAGTACTTC	TRBV28	TRBJ2-7	TRBD1	NA
CASSLADNTEAFF	TGTGCCAGCAGTTTAGCGGATAACACTGAAGCTTTCTTT	TRBV12-3/TRBV12-4	TRBJ1-1	NA	NA
CASSPSEGQGRLGYTF	TGTGCCAGCAGCCCTTCCGAAGGACAGGGAAGGCTCGGCTACACCTTC	TRBV3-1	TRBJ1-2	TRBD1	NA